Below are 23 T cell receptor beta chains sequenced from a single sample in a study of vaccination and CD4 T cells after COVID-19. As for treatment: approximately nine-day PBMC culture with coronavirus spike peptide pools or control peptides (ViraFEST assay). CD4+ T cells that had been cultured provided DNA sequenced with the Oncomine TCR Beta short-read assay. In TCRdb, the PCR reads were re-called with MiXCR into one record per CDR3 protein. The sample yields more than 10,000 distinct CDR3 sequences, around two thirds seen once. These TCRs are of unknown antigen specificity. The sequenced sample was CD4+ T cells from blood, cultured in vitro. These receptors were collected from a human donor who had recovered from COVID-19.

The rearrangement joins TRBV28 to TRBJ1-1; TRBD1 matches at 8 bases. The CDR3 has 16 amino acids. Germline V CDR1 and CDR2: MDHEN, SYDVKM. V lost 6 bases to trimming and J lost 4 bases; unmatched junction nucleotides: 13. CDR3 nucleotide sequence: TGTGCCAGCAGCGTGGGCAGGGGGCGCAGATCCACTGAAGCTTTCTTT. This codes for CASSVGRGRRSTEAFF.

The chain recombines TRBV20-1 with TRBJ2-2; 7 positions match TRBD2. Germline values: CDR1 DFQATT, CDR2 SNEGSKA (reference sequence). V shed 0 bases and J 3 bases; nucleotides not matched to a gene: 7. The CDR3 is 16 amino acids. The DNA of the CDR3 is TGCAGTGCTAGAGATGGGAGGGCCCTCGACACCGGGGAGCTGTTTTTT. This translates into CSARDGRALDTGELFF.

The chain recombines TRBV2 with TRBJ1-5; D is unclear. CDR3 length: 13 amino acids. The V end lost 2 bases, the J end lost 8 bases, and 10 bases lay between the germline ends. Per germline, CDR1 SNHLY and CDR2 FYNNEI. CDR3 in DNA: TGTGCCAGCAGTGAAACGGTAAGGGAGCCCCAGCATTTT. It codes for CASSETVREPQHF.

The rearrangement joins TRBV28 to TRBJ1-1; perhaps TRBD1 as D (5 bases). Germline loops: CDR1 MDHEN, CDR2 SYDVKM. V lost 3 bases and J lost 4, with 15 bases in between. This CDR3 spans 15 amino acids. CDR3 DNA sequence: TGTGCCAGCAGTTTTATGGGCAGGGAAAGCACTGAAGCTTTCTTT. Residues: CASSFMGRESTEAFF.

The CDR3 protein is CASSSPGLGYEQYF. The CDR3 DNA reads as TGTGCCAGCAGTTCCCCGGGACTAGGATACGAGCAGTACTTC. This chain uses TRBV6-5 with TRBJ2-7; 8 bases are a match to TRBD2. The CDR3 is 14 amino acids. The germline gives CDR1 MNHEY, CDR2 SVGAGI. V shed 4 bases and J 4 bases; nucleotides not matched to a gene: 6.

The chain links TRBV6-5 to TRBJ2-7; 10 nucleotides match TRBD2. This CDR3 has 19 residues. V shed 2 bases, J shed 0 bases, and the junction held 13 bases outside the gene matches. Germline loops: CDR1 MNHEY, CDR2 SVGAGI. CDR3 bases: TGTGCCAGCAGTTACGCGCGGATCCCCCCTAGCGGGAGCTCCTACGAGCAGTACTTC. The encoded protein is CASSYARIPPSGSSYEQYF.

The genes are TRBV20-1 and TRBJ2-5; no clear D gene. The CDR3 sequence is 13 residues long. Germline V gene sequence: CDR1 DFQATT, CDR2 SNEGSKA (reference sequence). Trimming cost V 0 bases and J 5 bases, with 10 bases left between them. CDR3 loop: CSARDGLPETQYF. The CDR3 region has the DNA TGCAGTGCTAGAGATGGCCTCCCGGAGACCCAGTACTTC.

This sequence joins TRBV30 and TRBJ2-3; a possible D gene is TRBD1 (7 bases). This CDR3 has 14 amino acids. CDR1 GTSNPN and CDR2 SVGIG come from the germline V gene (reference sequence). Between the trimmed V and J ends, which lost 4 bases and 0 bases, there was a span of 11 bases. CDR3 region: CAWTRGTSTDTQYF. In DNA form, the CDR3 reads TGTGCCTGGACCAGGGGGACTAGCACAGATACGCAGTATTTT.

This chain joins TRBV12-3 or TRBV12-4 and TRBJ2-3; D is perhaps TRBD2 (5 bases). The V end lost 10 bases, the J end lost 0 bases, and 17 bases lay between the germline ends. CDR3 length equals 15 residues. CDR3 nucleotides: TGTGCCACTATTGGAATACGGGGAAGCACAGATACGCAGTATTTT. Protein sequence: CATIGIRGSTDTQYF.

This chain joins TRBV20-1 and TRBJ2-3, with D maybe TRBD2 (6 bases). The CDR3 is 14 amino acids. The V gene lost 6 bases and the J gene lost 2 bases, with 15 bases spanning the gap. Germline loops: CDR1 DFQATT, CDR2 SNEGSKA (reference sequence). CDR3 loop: CSAGIAEFTDTQYF. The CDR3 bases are TGCAGTGCGGGCATAGCGGAATTCACAGATACGCAGTATTTT.

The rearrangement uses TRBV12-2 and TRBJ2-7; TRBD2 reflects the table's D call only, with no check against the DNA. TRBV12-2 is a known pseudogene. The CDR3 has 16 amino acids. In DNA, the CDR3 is TGTGCAAGTCGCTTACCCCAAGCGGGAGGGTGGTACGAGCAGTACTTC. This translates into CASRLPQAGGWYEQYF.

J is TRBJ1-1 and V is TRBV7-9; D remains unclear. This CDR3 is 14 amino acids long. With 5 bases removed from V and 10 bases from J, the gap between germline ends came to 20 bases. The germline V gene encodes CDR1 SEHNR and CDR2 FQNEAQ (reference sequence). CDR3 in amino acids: CASSPKGSLLGAFF. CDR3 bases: TGTGCCAGCAGCCCAAAAGGTTCCCTCCTTGGAGCTTTCTTT.

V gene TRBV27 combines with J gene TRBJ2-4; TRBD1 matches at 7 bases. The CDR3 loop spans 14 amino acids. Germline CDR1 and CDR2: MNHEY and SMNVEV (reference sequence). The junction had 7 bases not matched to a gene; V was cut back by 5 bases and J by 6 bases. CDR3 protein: CASSTTGVVNIQYF. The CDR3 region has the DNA TGTGCCAGCAGTACCACAGGGGTAGTAAACATTCAGTACTTC.

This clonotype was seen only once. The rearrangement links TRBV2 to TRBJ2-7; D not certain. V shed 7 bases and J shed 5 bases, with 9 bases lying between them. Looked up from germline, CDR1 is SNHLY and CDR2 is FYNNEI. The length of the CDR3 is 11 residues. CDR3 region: CASKAFNEQYF. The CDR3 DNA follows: TGTGCCAGCAAGGCGTTTAACGAGCAGTACTTC.

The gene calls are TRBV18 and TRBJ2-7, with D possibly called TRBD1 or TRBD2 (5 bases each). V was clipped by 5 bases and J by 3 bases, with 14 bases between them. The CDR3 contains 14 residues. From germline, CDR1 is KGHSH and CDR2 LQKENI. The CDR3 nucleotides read TGTGCCAGCTCAGGGACCGCCGGTCTCTACGAGCAGTACTTC. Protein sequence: CASSGTAGLYEQYF.

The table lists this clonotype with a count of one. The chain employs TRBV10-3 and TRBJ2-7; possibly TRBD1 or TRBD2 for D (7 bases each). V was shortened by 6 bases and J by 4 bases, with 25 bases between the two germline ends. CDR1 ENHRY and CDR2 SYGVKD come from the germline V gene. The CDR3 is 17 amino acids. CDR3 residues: CAISPNQLGTAGYEQYF. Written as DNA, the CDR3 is TGTGCCATCAGCCCGAACCAACTAGGGACAGCGGGATACGAGCAGTACTTC.

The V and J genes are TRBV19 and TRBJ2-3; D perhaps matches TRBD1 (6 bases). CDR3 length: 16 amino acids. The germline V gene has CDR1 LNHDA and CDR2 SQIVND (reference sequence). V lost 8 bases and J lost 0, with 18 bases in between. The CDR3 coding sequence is TGTGCCAGTCTGGGGACGGGACACCCTAGCACAGATACGCAGTATTTT. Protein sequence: CASLGTGHPSTDTQYF.

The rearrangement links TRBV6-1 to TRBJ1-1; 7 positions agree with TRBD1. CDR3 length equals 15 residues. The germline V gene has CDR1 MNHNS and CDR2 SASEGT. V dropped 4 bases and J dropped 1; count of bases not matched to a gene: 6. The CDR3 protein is CASSAWTGANTEAFF. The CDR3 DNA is TGTGCCAGCAGTGCATGGACAGGAGCGAACACTGAAGCTTTCTTT.

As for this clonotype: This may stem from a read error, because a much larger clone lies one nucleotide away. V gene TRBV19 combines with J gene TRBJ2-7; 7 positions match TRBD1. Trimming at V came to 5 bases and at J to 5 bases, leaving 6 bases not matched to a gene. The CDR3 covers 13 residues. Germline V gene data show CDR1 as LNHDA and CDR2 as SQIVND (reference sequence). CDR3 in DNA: TGTGCCAGTAGTGCTCTACAGGGGAACGAGCAGTACTTC. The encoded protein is CASSALQGNEQYF.

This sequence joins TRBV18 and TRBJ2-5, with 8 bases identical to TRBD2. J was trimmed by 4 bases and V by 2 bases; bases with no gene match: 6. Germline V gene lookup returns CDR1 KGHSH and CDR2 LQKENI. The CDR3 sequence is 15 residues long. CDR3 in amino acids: CASSPEGLGGETQYF. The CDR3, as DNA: TGTGCCAGCTCACCAGAGGGACTAGGGGGAGAGACCCAGTACTTC.

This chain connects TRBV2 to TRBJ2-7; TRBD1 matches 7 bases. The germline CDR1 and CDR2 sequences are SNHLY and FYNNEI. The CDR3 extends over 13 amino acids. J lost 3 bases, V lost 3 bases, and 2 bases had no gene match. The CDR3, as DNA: TGTGCCAGCAGTGAGGGACAGCGCTACGAGCAGTACTTC. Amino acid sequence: CASSEGQRYEQYF. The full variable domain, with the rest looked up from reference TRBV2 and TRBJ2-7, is EPEVTQTPSHQVTQMGQEVILRCVPISNHLYFYWYRQILGQKVEFLVSFYNNEISEKSEIFDDQFSVERPDGSNFTLKIRSTKLEDSAMYFCASSEGQRYEQYFGPGTRLTVT.

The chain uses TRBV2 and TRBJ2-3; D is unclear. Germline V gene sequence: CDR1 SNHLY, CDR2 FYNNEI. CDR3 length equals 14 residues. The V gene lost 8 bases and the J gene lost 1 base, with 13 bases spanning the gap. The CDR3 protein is CASGQDDRTDTQYF. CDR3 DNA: TGTGCCAGCGGGCAGGATGACCGCACAGATACGCAGTATTTT. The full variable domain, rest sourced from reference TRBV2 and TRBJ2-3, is EPEVTQTPSHQVTQMGQEVILRCVPISNHLYFYWYRQILGQKVEFLVSFYNNEISEKSEIFDDQFSVERPDGSNFTLKIRSTKLEDSAMYFCASGQDDRTDTQYFGPGTRLTVL.

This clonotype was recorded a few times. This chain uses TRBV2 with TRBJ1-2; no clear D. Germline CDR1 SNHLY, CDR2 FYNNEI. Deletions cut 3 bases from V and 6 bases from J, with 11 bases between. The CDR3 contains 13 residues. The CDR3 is CASSEGSQDGYTF. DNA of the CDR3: TGTGCCAGCAGTGAGGGCAGCCAGGATGGCTACACCTTC.